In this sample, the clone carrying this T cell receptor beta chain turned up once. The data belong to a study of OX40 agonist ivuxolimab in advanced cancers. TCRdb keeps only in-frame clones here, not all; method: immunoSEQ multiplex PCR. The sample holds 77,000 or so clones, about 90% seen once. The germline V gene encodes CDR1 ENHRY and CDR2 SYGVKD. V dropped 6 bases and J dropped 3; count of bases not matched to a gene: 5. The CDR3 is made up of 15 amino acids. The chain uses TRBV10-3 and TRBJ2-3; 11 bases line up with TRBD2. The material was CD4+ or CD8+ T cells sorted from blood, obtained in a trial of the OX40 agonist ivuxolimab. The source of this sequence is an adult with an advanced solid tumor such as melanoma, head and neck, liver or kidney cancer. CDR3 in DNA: TGTGCCATCAGCCCTAGCGGGAGGTCGACAGATACGCAGTATTTT. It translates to CAISPSGRSTDTQYF.